Detailed here is one TCR beta chain. The antigen is not known. One end of the junction is discordant with germline, which a read error may explain. Germline loops: CDR1 SGHRS, CDR2 YFSETQ. This CDR3 contains 16 residues. The TCR beta CDR3 regions underwent amplification using RNA transcripts as the source. First-round RT-PCR targeting the TCR CDR3 was performed with the HTBI primer set. TCRdb called the multiplex PCR reads again in MiXCR, with one record for every CDR3 protein. The sample lists about 840,000 distinct CDR3 sequences; 38% were seen once. Hyperthyroidism had been newly diagnosed in patients aged 18 to 65, and its duration was under 2 months. Lactation, pregnancy, other autoimmune disease or uncontrolled infection excluded patients. Clinical symptoms, serum thyroxine, TRAb, thyroid ultrasound and orbital computed tomography established diagnosis. The record originates from a study of T cells in Graves' hyperthyroidism and ophthalmopathy.

Study results and caveats: The blood repertoire included most of the expanded thyroid clonotypes above 0.001.

This clonotype was obtained from a young man with Graves' hyperthyroidism. This chain links TRBV5-1 with TRBJ2-7; TRBD1 is a possible D gene (6 bases). Sequencing was done on a sample of blood. CDR3 protein: CASSLGLGTLSGEQYF. CDR3 nucleotides: TGTGCCAGCAGCTTGGGTCTGGGGACATTGTCGGGGGAGCAGTACTTC.